This TCR beta chain was observed in a study of T-cell reconstitution after alpha-beta-depleted transplantation in children. Unique molecular identifiers were used to barcode this TCRbeta library. TCRdb passed the PCR reads through MiXCR, listing each CDR3 protein once. The sample includes some 500,000 distinct CDR3 sequences, about 31% of them seen just once. Germline V gives CDR1 DFQATT, CDR2 SNEGSKA (reference sequence). This CDR3 has 17 residues. J gave up 0 bases and V 5 bases, and 7 bases lay outside the gene matches. This clonotype originated in a human donor who donated a stem cell graft to a child with aplastic anemia. The specimen was PBMCs from the stem cell graft donor, collected from the stem cell graft. This chain uses TRBV20-1 with TRBJ2-6; 10 bases are shared with TRBD1. The CDR3 spells CSADPGTGASGANVLTF. The CDR3 DNA sequence: TGCAGTGCTGACCCCGGGACAGGGGCCTCTGGGGCCAACGTCCTGACTTTC.